The source of this T cell receptor beta chain is a study of vaccination effects on CD4 cells after COVID-19. Concerning this clone: Its cognate antigen is unknown.

The protocol was immunoSEQ multiplex PCR, while the TCRdb copy is restricted to in-frame clones and leaves out a portion. The table includes roughly 27,000 clones, 83% detected once. Before any sequencing was done, the ViraFEST assay used viral peptide pools to expand antigen-specific CD4+ T cells. After less than twelve days in culture, the CD4+ T cells were isolated. Two doses of either BNT162b2 or mRNA-1273 were given to each participant. Half-medium exchanges with IL-2 medium took place on days 3 and 7. CDR3 length: 14 residues. V was pared by 1 base and J by 7 bases, with 13 bases between. The germline CDR1 and CDR2 sequences are LNHDA and SQIVND (reference sequence). Study-wide findings and caveats: Among infection- and vaccine-induced clones, marked clonal contraction occurred late after vaccination. The study found that only 1 of 255 vaccine-induced clones from healthy vaccinees cross-reacted with common cold coronaviruses. The study had few convalescent patients and no early post-infection timepoints.

The sample in question was CD4+ T cells from PBMCs cultured with HCoV-NL63 spike peptides, obtained after COVID-19 vaccination. The sequence was obtained from a human donor who received a COVID-19 vaccine. Some clones in this sample may be carry-over from other donors' samples. The chain links TRBV19 to TRBJ1-2; D uncertain. The CDR3 coding sequence is TGTGCCAGTAGTATAGTTGGTGAAGGGATTGGCTACACCTTC. Protein product: CASSIVGEGIGYTF. Full variable domain (missing parts from reference TRBV19 and TRBJ1-2): DGGITQSPKYLFRKEGQNVTLSCEQNLNHDAMYWYRQDPGQGLRLIYYSQIVNDFQKGDIAEGYSVSREKKESFPLTVTSAQKNPTAFYLCASSIVGEGIGYTFGSGTRLTVV.